These 23 T cell receptor beta chains share one sample of origin, sequenced in a study of T cell changes during pregnancy in multiple sclerosis (dated by TCRdb to the late 2010s). Libraries came from the immunoSEQ multiplex PCR assay. TCRdb re-hosts the immuneACCESS table, in-frame sequences only. Its copies lack some clones; in the studies checked, an unresolved V gene accounts for under half of them, and the cause for the rest is not known. Here the sample has approximately 35,000 clones; approximately 91% occur a single time. Around 2.8% of the sample is in the top ten clones. The material was CD4+ T cells from peripheral blood mononuclear cells, obtained in the third trimester of pregnancy. The receptor set was obtained from a female donor in good health, enrolled as a control in a pregnancy study.

In the case of this clone: Different DNA sequences within this sample yield the same CDR3. This chain uses TRBV15 with TRBJ2-7; D may be TRBD2 (5 bases). There are 13 residues in the CDR3. The V gene's germline CDR1 is LNHNV and CDR2 YYDKDF (reference sequence). V was clipped by 3 bases and J by 2 bases, with 8 bases between them. The CDR3 sequence: CATSRDSPYEQYF. Here the CDR3 DNA reads TGTGCCACCAGCAGGGACTCCCCCTACGAGCAGTACTTC.

J is TRBJ2-1 and V is TRBV5-1, with 7 bases matching TRBD1. Germline trimming cut 5 bases from V and 4 bases from J; bases unmatched to any gene: 12. The CDR3 is made up of 16 amino acids. CDR1 and CDR2 from the germline V gene are SGHRS and YFSETQ. The CDR3 nucleotides are TGCGCCAGCAGTAAAACCGGGACAGAGATGTACAATGAGCAGTTCTTC. It codes for CASSKTGTEMYNEQFF.

This sequence joins TRBV28 and TRBJ1-6, with 7 positions matching TRBD1. With 4 bases clipped from V and 5 bases from J, the junction kept 2 bases outside the gene matches. Germline loops: CDR1 MDHEN, CDR2 SYDVKM. The CDR3 covers 14 residues. The CDR3 region is CASSSQGDNSPLHF. In nucleotides, the CDR3 is TGTGCCAGCAGTTCTCAGGGGGATAATTCACCCCTCCACTTT.

This clone was seen a few times. V and J are TRBV7-9 and TRBJ2-7, with unresolved D. Deletions cut 3 bases from V and 0 bases from J, with 6 bases between. Per germline, CDR1 SEHNR and CDR2 FQNEAQ (reference sequence). The CDR3 has 13 amino acids. CDR3 residues: CASSFMSSYEQYF. In DNA form, the CDR3 reads TGTGCCAGCAGCTTTATGAGCTCCTACGAGCAGTACTTC. The full variable domain, in which reference TRBV7-9 and TRBJ2-7 provide the parts outside the CDR3, is DTGVSQNPRHKITKRGQNVTFRCDPISEHNRLYWYRQTLGQGPEFLTYFQNEAQLEKSRLLSDRFSAERPKGSFSTLEIQRTEQGDSAMYLCASSFMSSYEQYFGPGTRLTVT.

CDR3 region: CASSVGQQNTIYF. CDR3 DNA sequence: TGTGCCAGCAGCGTGGGACAGCAAAACACCATATATTTT. This chain uses TRBV9 with TRBJ1-3; 7 nucleotides align to TRBD1. There are 13 residues in the CDR3. The germline CDR1 and CDR2 sequences are SGDLS and YYNGEE. V lost 2 bases and J lost 6; bases outside the gene matches: 2.

The CDR3 spells CATSHESETQYF. The CDR3, as DNA: TGTGCCACCTCCCATGAGTCCGAGACCCAGTACTTC. The chain couples TRBV19 to TRBJ2-5, with no clear D. The V end was cut by 10 bases, the J end by 5 bases, with 14 bases between. This CDR3 is 12 amino acids long. Germline V gives CDR1 LNHDA, CDR2 SQIVND (reference sequence).

On this clone: The junction shows a germline mismatch at one end, possibly a read error. The chain employs TRBV7-7 and TRBJ1-1, with D possibly being TRBD1 (5 bases). CDR1 SSHAT and CDR2 FNYEAQ come from the germline V gene (reference sequence). The CDR3 has 15 amino acids. CDR3 residues: CASSLPGRGTTEAFF. CDR3 DNA: TGTGCTAGCAGCTTACCCGGACGGGGGACCACTGAAGCTTTCTTT.

The chain uses TRBV25-1 and TRBJ2-7; 11 bases are shared with TRBD2. The CDR3 loop spans 15 amino acids. Per the germline V gene, CDR1 is MGHDK and CDR2 is SYGVNS. J lost 4 bases, V lost 4 bases, and 6 bases had no gene match. CDR3 DNA: TGTGCCAGCAGTGCCAGACTAGCGGGAAAATACGAGCAGTACTTC. This translates into CASSARLAGKYEQYF.

The chain is built from TRBV5-1 and TRBJ2-7, with 7 bases aligning to TRBD1. V was clipped by 0 bases and J by 0 bases; unmatched bases: 6. The CDR3 is 16 residues long. Germline values: CDR1 SGHRS, CDR2 YFSETQ. CDR3 coding DNA: TGCGCCAGCAGCTTGGCCAGGGGGACGCGCTCCTACGAGCAGTACTTC. It translates to CASSLARGTRSYEQYF. Drawing the rest from reference TRBV5-1 and TRBJ2-7, the complete variable domain is KAGVTQTPRYLIKTRGQQVTLSCSPISGHRSVSWYQQTPGQGLQFLFEYFSETQRNKGNFPGRFSGRQFSNSRSEMNVSTLELGDSALYLCASSLARGTRSYEQYFGPGTRLTVT.

In this sample, this clone turned up a few times. The chain combines TRBV9 with TRBJ2-7; TRBD1 matches 7 bases. Looked up from germline, CDR1 is SGDLS and CDR2 is YYNGEE. The CDR3 has 14 residues. V lost 4 bases and J lost 5; bases outside the gene matches: 9. The CDR3 nucleotides read TGTGCCAGCAGCCTATTACGGGACAGCGACGAGCAGTACTTC. Protein product: CASSLLRDSDEQYF.

The chain employs TRBV4-3 and TRBJ2-3, with 14 bases identical to TRBD2. V shed 0 bases, J shed 0 bases, and the junction held 8 bases outside the gene matches. Germline CDR1 is LGHNA and CDR2 is YSLEER. This CDR3 region has 20 residues. The CDR3 DNA follows: TGCGCCAGCAGCCAAGATCTGGGGACTAGCGGGAGAACTAGCACAGATACGCAGTATTTT. Its protein product is CASSQDLGTSGRTSTDTQYF.

The J gene is TRBJ1-2, the V gene TRBV27; possible D gene TRBD1, 6 bases. Germline loops: CDR1 MNHEY, CDR2 SMNVEV (reference sequence). Trimming stripped 6 bases from V and 3 bases from J, with 17 bases between. This CDR3 is 15 amino acids long. CDR3 in DNA: TGTGCCAGCAGGGCCATTGGACAGCTTGACTATGGCTACACCTTC. It encodes CASRAIGQLDYGYTF.

This chain joins TRBV7-8 and TRBJ1-2; D may be TRBD1 (6 bases). V lost 5 bases and J lost 4, with 17 bases in between. This CDR3 spans 15 amino acids. Per the germline V gene, CDR1 is SGHVS and CDR2 is FQNEAQ. In DNA form, the CDR3 reads TGTGCCAGCAGCCCCACCGGACAGAACTTCTATGGCTACACCTTC. Protein: CASSPTGQNFYGYTF. Full variable domain (rest looked up from reference TRBV7-8 and TRBJ1-2): GAGVSQSPRYKVAKRGQDVALRCDPISGHVSLFWYQQALGQGPEFLTYFQNEAQLDKSGLPSDRFFAERPEGSVSTLKIQRTQQEDSAVYLCASSPTGQNFYGYTFGSGTRLTVV.

This chain links TRBV25-1 with TRBJ2-7; 11 nucleotides align to TRBD1. This CDR3 is 17 amino acids long. The junction had 12 bases not matched to a gene; V was cut back by 5 bases and J by 3 bases. Germline assignment: CDR1 MGHDK and CDR2 SYGVNS. The CDR3 region has the DNA TGTGCCAGCAGTCCCTCTACCCGGACAGGGGGCGGCTACGAGCAGTACTTC. Translation: CASSPSTRTGGGYEQYF.

V gene TRBV19 combines with J gene TRBJ1-1, with 7 nucleotides matching TRBD1. The germline V gene has CDR1 LNHDA and CDR2 SQIVND (reference sequence). J gave up 3 bases and V 5 bases, and 15 bases lay outside the gene matches. The CDR3 runs 17 residues. CDR3: CASSSGTAFFRDTEAFF. CDR3 coding DNA: TGTGCCAGTAGTTCCGGGACAGCCTTTTTCAGGGACACTGAAGCTTTCTTT.

This clone was seen a single time. The chain has TRBV15 and TRBJ1-2, with 9 bases identical to TRBD1. This CDR3 has 15 residues. Germline V gene data show CDR1 as LNHNV and CDR2 as YYDKDF (reference sequence). V lost 5 bases to trimming and J lost 4 bases; unmatched junction nucleotides: 8. The CDR3 protein is CATSGGRTGAYGYTF. CDR3 nucleotide sequence: TGTGCCACCAGCGGGGGCCGGACAGGGGCCTATGGCTACACCTTC.

The chain has TRBV21-1 and TRBJ1-1; the table's TRBD1 call for D was not verified on the DNA. TRBV21-1 is an annotated pseudogene. The CDR3 contains 15 residues. The CDR3 spells CASSKQAPMNTEAFF. The CDR3 region has the DNA TGTGCCAGCAGCAAACAGGCCCCCATGAACACTGAAGCTTTCTTT.

A single count supports this clone. The rearrangement joins TRBV7-9 to TRBJ1-2; D gene uncertain. In germline, CDR1 is SEHNR, CDR2 FQNEAQ (reference sequence). V was pared by 5 bases and J by 6 bases, with 16 bases between. There are 14 residues in the CDR3. CDR3 nucleotides: TGTGCCAGCAGCGCCCCAGGAGGGTGGGATGGCTACACCTTC. This sequence encodes CASSAPGGWDGYTF. Full variable domain (outside the CDR3, taken from reference TRBV7-9 and TRBJ1-2): DTGVSQNPRHKITKRGQNVTFRCDPISEHNRLYWYRQTLGQGPEFLTYFQNEAQLEKSRLLSDRFSAERPKGSFSTLEIQRTEQGDSAMYLCASSAPGGWDGYTFGSGTRLTVV.

V and J are TRBV7-2 and TRBJ2-5, with D hard to call. V gave up 0 bases and J gave up 4 bases, with 3 bases separating them. The CDR3 sequence is 12 residues long. Germline V gene sequence: CDR1 SGHTA, CDR2 FQGNSA. CDR3 protein: CASSLARETQYF. As DNA, the CDR3 is TGTGCCAGCAGCTTAGCGCGAGAGACCCAGTACTTC.

This clone ranks as medium-sized. Here the CDR3 reads CASSLLGLGSYEQYF. In DNA, the CDR3 is TGTGCCAGCAGTTTATTGGGGCTAGGTTCCTACGAGCAGTACTTC. The chain employs TRBV28 and TRBJ2-7; weak D call: TRBD1 (5 bases). The CDR3 totals 15 residues. The germline V and J ends were trimmed by 1 base and 1 base, with 11 bases remaining between them. In germline, CDR1 is MDHEN, CDR2 SYDVKM.

The V call is TRBV30, the J call TRBJ1-3; D is perhaps TRBD1 (6 bases). The CDR3 consists of 13 residues. CDR1 is GTSNPN, CDR2 SVGIG, per germline (reference sequence). V lost 6 bases and J lost 4, with 13 bases in between. The CDR3 nucleotides read TGTGCCTGTAAACAGGGACCCGGAAACACCATATATTTT. Its translation: CACKQGPGNTIYF. Full variable domain (missing parts from reference TRBV30 and TRBJ1-3): SQTIHQWPATLVQPVGSPLSLECTVEGTSNPNLYWYRQAAGRGLQLLFYSVGIGQISSEVPQNLSASRPQDRQFILSSKKLLLSDSGFYLCACKQGPGNTIYFGEGSWLTVV.

In nucleotides, the CDR3 is TGCGCCAGCAGCCCCTCAATTAGTAGCGGATACAATGAGCAGTTCTTC. Protein: CASSPSISSGYNEQFF. The chain uses TRBV5-1 and TRBJ2-1; weak D call: TRBD2 (6 bases). The CDR3 is 16 residues long. V was cut by 4 bases and J by 4 bases, with 18 bases left in between. Germline CDR1 is SGHRS and CDR2 is YFSETQ.

DNA of the CDR3: TGTGCCAGCAGCCCCACTAGCGGGAGATGGGGGACCCAGTACTTC. Protein product: CASSPTSGRWGTQYF. The chain couples TRBV11-3 to TRBJ2-5; 11 bases line up with TRBD2. This CDR3 comprises 15 residues. J gave up 7 bases and V 5 bases, and 9 bases lay outside the gene matches. Germline V gene sequence: CDR1 SGHNT, CDR2 YENEEA.